The rows below give T cell receptor beta chains drawn from one sample of a study of T cell responses to AZD1222 COVID-19 vaccine. The repertoire was sequenced with immunoSEQ multiplex PCR; TCRdb's copy has only in-frame clones and lacks some. The table has approximately 170,000 clones, roughly 89% seen once. Sequencing was performed on peripheral blood, taken 28 days after the second AZD1222 dose. These receptors originate from an adult who received the AZD1222 COVID-19 vaccine. Each CDR3 is given with its conserved first and last residue. D genes are given only for firm matches. Clone sizes are given selectively: once, few, many, or a class where the clone is expanded.

V gene,clone size,J gene,D gene,CDR3 protein,CDR3 DNA
TRBV6-5,.,TRBJ1-1,.,CASSLGPRRSSEAFF,TGTGCCAGCAGCCTTGGACCCAGAAGGTCGTCTGAAGCTTTCTTT
TRBV5-1,.,TRBJ2-1,.,CASSLGGGSSREQFF,TGCGCCAGCAGCTTGGGTGGCGGGTCATCACGTGAGCAGTTCTTC
TRBV9,.,TRBJ2-5,TRBD2,CASSERVLAGGTPSETQYF,TGTGCCAGCAGCGAGAGGGTTCTAGCGGGGGGGACCCCCTCGGAGACCCAGTACTTC
TRBV6-4,.,TRBJ1-2,.,CASSERLGRNYGYTF,TGTGCCAGCAGTGAGAGGCTTGGCAGAAACTATGGCTACACCTTC
TRBV2,.,TRBJ1-2,.,CASSEPKGGDLNYGYTF,TGTGCCAGCAGTGAACCAAAAGGGGGAGACTTAAACTATGGCTACACCTTC
TRBV29-1,.,TRBJ1-2,.,CSVEDAPDGVYGYTF,TGCAGCGTTGAAGATGCGCCGGATGGGGTTTATGGCTACACCTTC
TRBV19,.,TRBJ1-1,TRBD1,CASSIGSRQGTEAFF,TGTGCCAGTAGTATAGGGTCCAGACAGGGCACTGAAGCTTTCTTT
TRBV2,.,TRBJ2-4,.,CASSQGLAKNIQYF,TGTGCCAGCAGCCAGGGGTTAGCCAAAAACATTCAGTACTTC
TRBV3-1/TRBV3-2,.,TRBJ1-2,.,CASSQVQNYGYTF,TGTGCCAGCAGCCAAGTTCAGAACTATGGCTACACCTTC
TRBV21-1,.,TRBJ2-5,.,CASKNASASGGAQETQYF,TGTGCCAGCAAAAATGCCTCGGCTAGCGGGGGGGCTCAAGAGACCCAGTACTTC
TRBV4-2,.,TRBJ1-1,.,CASSQRASTENTEAFF,TGTGCCAGCAGCCAACGGGCCTCGACGGAGAACACTGAAGCTTTCTTT
TRBV2,.,TRBJ1-1,TRBD1,CASTGQGNTEAFF,TGTGCCAGCACCGGACAGGGTAACACTGAAGCTTTCTTT
TRBV7-2,.,TRBJ1-3,.,CASSSDVTGNTIYF,TGTGCCAGCAGCTCCGACGTGACTGGAAACACCATATATTTT
TRBV7-9,.,TRBJ1-2,.,CASSLRTDNYGYTF,TGTGCCAGCAGCTTAAGGACGGATAACTATGGCTACACCTTC
TRBV6-2/TRBV6-3,.,TRBJ1-3,.,CASSFGDGGNTIYF,TGTGCCAGCAGTTTCGGGGACGGCGGAAACACCATATATTTT
TRBV29-1,.,TRBJ1-6,.,CSDCPQTPSSYNSPLHF,TGCAGCGATTGCCCGCAAACCCCTAGCTCCTATAATTCACCCCTCCACTTT
TRBV4-1,.,TRBJ2-3,TRBD1,CASSQRQGATDTQYF,TGCGCCAGCAGCCAACGACAGGGGGCTACAGATACGCAGTATTTT
TRBV6-5,.,TRBJ1-4,.,CASRRTANEKLFF,TGTGCCAGCAGGCGGACAGCCAATGAAAAACTGTTTTTT
TRBV29-1,once,TRBJ2-7,.,CSARYGVGQTYEQYF,TGCAGCGCCCGTTATGGAGTCGGACAGACCTACGAGCAGTACTTC